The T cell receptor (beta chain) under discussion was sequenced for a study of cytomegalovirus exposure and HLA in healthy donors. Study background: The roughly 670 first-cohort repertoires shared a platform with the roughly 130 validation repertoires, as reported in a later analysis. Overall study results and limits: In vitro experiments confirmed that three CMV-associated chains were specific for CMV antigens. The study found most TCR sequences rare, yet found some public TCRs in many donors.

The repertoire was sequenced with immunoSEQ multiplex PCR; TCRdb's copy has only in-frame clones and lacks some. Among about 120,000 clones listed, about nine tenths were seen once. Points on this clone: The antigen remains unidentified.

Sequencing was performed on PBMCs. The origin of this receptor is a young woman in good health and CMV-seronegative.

The CDR3: CASSLDPGFTGELFF. The CDR3 nucleotides are TGTGCCAGCAGCTTAGATCCAGGGTTTACCGGGGAGCTGTTTTTT. The J gene is TRBJ2-2, the V gene TRBV7-6, with D perhaps matching TRBD1 (5 bases). Trimming took off 1 base at V and 5 bases at J, with 11 bases between the two ends. The CDR3 is 15 amino acids. Germline V CDR1 and CDR2: SGHVS, FNYEAQ.